The following is a T cell receptor (beta chain) sequence with its context. Its antigen is unidentified. This sample stems from a study of shared clonotypes between healthy human individuals. Study overall: Used for every donor were three CD4 naive, three CD4 memory, two CD8 naive and one CD8 memory plate.

Deep was the level at which the assay was run. Sequencing used immunoSEQ multiplex PCR; TCRdb keeps in-frame clones, though not all of them. The profile shows more than 2 million clones, about 95% of them singletons. Whole-study findings and limits: Incompleteness in sorted-subset sequencing, despite large depth, was shown by rarefaction.

Only CD45RO-negative cells positively selected for CCR7 counted as naive CD8 cells, so terminally differentiated effector memory CD45RA+ cells were excluded. Sequencing used naive CD8+ T cells sorted from blood. The TCR was taken from a man in his late teens or twenties in good health.

In DNA, the CDR3 is TGTGCCAGCAGTTTGGAATTGGGACTCTCCTCCTACGAGCAGTACTTC. It yields the protein CASSLELGLSSYEQYF. The rearrangement links TRBV28 to TRBJ2-7, with D possibly TRBD2 on 6 matching bases. CDR1 is MDHEN and CDR2 is SYDVKM in the germline V gene. The CDR3 has 16 residues. V lost 3 bases to trimming and J lost 0 bases, with 15 bases between them.